This is a list of T cell receptor beta chains from one sample in a study of cytomegalovirus exposure and HLA in healthy donors. Sequenced by immunoSEQ multiplex PCR; TCRdb stores in-frame clones only, minus some. The table includes around 63,000 clones, approximately 79% detected once. The sample was PBMCs. These receptors came from a woman in her twenties or thirties in good health and CMV-seronegative. The CDR3 runs from the conserved cysteine through the conserved F or W. D genes are given only for firm matches. Clone sizes are given selectively: once, few, many, or a class where the clone is expanded.

size | J | D | V | DNA | CDR3
. | TRBJ2-2 | . | TRBV19 | TGTGCCAGTAGCCCCCGGGGGACAGGGACACTAGCGGGGTCCACCGGGGAGCTGTTTTTT | CASSPRGTGTLAGSTGELFF
. | TRBJ1-2 | TRBD1 | TRBV18 | TGTGCCAGCTCAGGACAGGGAAACGTGGATGGCTACACCTTC | CASSGQGNVDGYTF
. | TRBJ1-1 | . | TRBV9 | TGTGCCAGCAGCGTAGGTGGGGCTGGGAACACTGAAGCTTTCTTT | CASSVGGAGNTEAFF
. | TRBJ2-1 | TRBD2 | TRBV6-5 | TGTGCCAGCAGTTACGAACTAGCGTCCTACAATGAGCAGTTCTTC | CASSYELASYNEQFF
. | TRBJ1-2 | . | TRBV6-1 | TGTGCCAGCAGTGAAGGAGGGACATACTATGGCTACACCTTC | CASSEGGTYYGYTF
. | TRBJ1-3 | . | TRBV5-6 | TGTGCCAGCAGCTTGCTTAGACAGGACATCTCTGGAAACACCATATATTTT | CASSLLRQDISGNTIYF
. | TRBJ2-7 | TRBD2 | TRBV2 | TGTGCCAGCAGTGAAGTCGGACTAGCGGGGGTTAGCTCCTACGAGCAGTACTTC | CASSEVGLAGVSSYEQYF
. | TRBJ1-1 | . | TRBV19 | TGTGCCAGTAGTATTGGGCAAGAAGCTTTCTTT | CASSIGQEAFF
. | TRBJ2-7 | . | TRBV7-6 | TGTGCCAGCAGCTTAGAACGGGGGGCGGGCTACGAGCAGTACTTC | CASSLERGAGYEQYF
. | TRBJ2-7 | TRBD1 | TRBV18 | TGTGCCAGCTCACCAGATCGGGGACAGGGGGGCGAGCAGTACTTC | CASSPDRGQGGEQYF
. | TRBJ2-1 | TRBD1 | TRBV12-5 | TGTGCTAGTGGACTAGGACAGGGGGGTATGGATGAGCAGTTCTTC | CASGLGQGGMDEQFF
few | TRBJ2-3 | TRBD2 | TRBV9 | TGTGCCAGCAGCGCGGGGAGGGCCCCTAGCACAGATACGCAGTATTTT | CASSAGRAPSTDTQYF
. | TRBJ1-2 | TRBD1 | TRBV2 | TGTGCCAGCAGAGGGACAGGGATCTTCTATGGCTACACCTTC | CASRGTGIFYGYTF
. | TRBJ2-2 | TRBD1 | TRBV5-5 | TGTGCCAGCAGCTTTCAGGGACAGAGGTACACCGGGGAGCTGTTTTTT | CASSFQGQRYTGELFF
. | TRBJ2-2 | . | TRBV27 | TGTGCCAGCACCCAAAGGAGCACCGGGGAGCTGTTTTTT | CASTQRSTGELFF
once | TRBJ1-6 | . | TRBV5-1 | TGCGCCAGCAGCTTGGTCGGGCCTAGCCAGGCCAATTCACCCCTCCACTTT | CASSLVGPSQANSPLHF
few | TRBJ1-1 | . | TRBV6-6 | TGTGCCAGCAGTTACTCGACTGGGGGCGGTGAAGCTTTCTTT | CASSYSTGGGEAFF
. | TRBJ2-1 | . | TRBV7-3 | TGTGCCAGCAGCTCGACTCTGGCCAATGAGCAGTTCTTC | CASSSTLANEQFF
. | TRBJ1-1 | . | TRBV18 | TGTGCCAGCTCACCACCGACACAGAAGAACACTGAAGCTTTCTTT | CASSPPTQKNTEAFF
. | TRBJ2-6 | TRBD1 | TRBV5-1 | TGCGCCAGCAGCGAGACAGGGCTCGCGGCAGGGGCCAACGTCCTGACTTTC | CASSETGLAAGANVLTF
. | TRBJ1-2 | . | TRBV30 | TGTGCCTGGAGTGTACATTTAGACCCCCAAGGGGATGGCTACACCTTC | CAWSVHLDPQGDGYTF
. | TRBJ1-5 | TRBD1 | TRBV7-4 | TGTGCCAGCAGCCTGGACCGGGACAGTCATACTAGCAATCAGCCCCAGCATTTT | CASSLDRDSHTSNQPQHF
. | TRBJ1-1 | . | TRBV19 | TGTGCCAGTACCCCGACACCCTTGAACACTGAAGCTTTCTTT | CASTPTPLNTEAFF
. | TRBJ2-5 | . | TRBV7-2 | TGTGCCAGCAGCTTAAGGGGCTCGTACCAAGAGACCCAGTACTTC | CASSLRGSYQETQYF
. | TRBJ1-4 | TRBD1 | TRBV19 | TGTGCCAGTAGTATAACGCCGGGACAGGTTAATGAAAAACTGTTTTTT | CASSITPGQVNEKLFF
. | TRBJ2-7 | TRBD1 | TRBV18 | TGTGCCAGCTCACCCCCGGGACAGGGTCAACACGAGCAGTACTTC | CASSPPGQGQHEQYF
. | TRBJ1-2 | TRBD1 | TRBV18 | TGTGCCAGCTCACCTGGACAGGACCTCTATGGCTACACCTTC | CASSPGQDLYGYTF
. | TRBJ2-3 | . | TRBV5-4 | TGTGCCAGCAGCTCTTACTCGATGGATACGCAGTATTTT | CASSSYSMDTQYF
. | TRBJ1-5 | TRBD1 | TRBV6-6 | TGTGCCAGCAGCCAACAGGGGGCCAATCAGCCCCAGCATTTT | CASSQQGANQPQHF
. | TRBJ1-6 | . | TRBV6-5 | TGTGCCAGCAGTGCACGACAGGCGAATAACTCACCCCTCCACTTT | CASSARQANNSPLHF
. | TRBJ2-5 | TRBD2 | TRBV14 | TGTGCCAGCAGCCAAGACCTCGAGCGGGAGGCGGGCGGGGAGACCCAGTACTTC | CASSQDLEREAGGETQYF
. | TRBJ1-3 | . | TRBV9 | TGTGCCAGCAGCGCCCTGGTTACTGGCTCTGGAAACACCATATATTTT | CASSALVTGSGNTIYF
. | TRBJ1-1 | TRBD1 | TRBV5-1 | TGCGCCAGCAGCTCTGGACCACGGGACAGCCCCCCGGGGAGCACTGAAGCTTTCTTT | CASSSGPRDSPPGSTEAFF
. | TRBJ1-5 | . | TRBV6-1 | TGTGCCAGCAGTGAAGCGGGGGGGAATCAGCCCCAGCATTTT | CASSEAGGNQPQHF
few | TRBJ2-5 | TRBD2 | TRBV19 | TGTGCCAGTAGTTCCAGCGGGCTGGGACTAGCACTGGAAACCCAGTACTTC | CASSSSGLGLALETQYF
. | TRBJ1-4 | TRBD1 | TRBV9 | TGTGCCAGCAGCGCATTCAGCAGGGGGAATGAAAAACTGTTTTTT | CASSAFSRGNEKLFF
. | TRBJ2-7 | . | TRBV12-2 | TGTGCAAGTCGCCAATTCCCCGGGGTCCTGAAGAATGGGCAGTACTTC | CASRQFPGVLKNGQYF
once | TRBJ2-2 | TRBD2 | TRBV9 | TGTGCCAGCAGCGTAGACCCCTTGGCGGGAGAGGGCACCGGGGAGCTGTTTTTT | CASSVDPLAGEGTGELFF
. | TRBJ2-1 | TRBD2 | TRBV4-1 | TGCGCCAGCAGCCAAGTTTCCAGCGGGGGGTACAATGAGCAGTTCTTC | CASSQVSSGGYNEQFF
. | TRBJ1-1 | TRBD1 | TRBV7-2 | TGTGCCAGCAGCTCGAGGACAGGGCGGGTGAACACTGAAGCTTTCTTT | CASSSRTGRVNTEAFF
few | TRBJ2-7 | . | TRBV7-9 | TGTGCCAGCAGCTTAAGAGTAGATTCCTACGAGCAGTACTTC | CASSLRVDSYEQYF
. | TRBJ2-5 | TRBD1 | TRBV29-1 | TGCAGCGCCCGGACCCTGACAGGGGGGGGAGAGACCCAGTACTTC | CSARTLTGGGETQYF
. | TRBJ2-3 | . | TRBV18 | TGTGCCAGCTCACCAGTCGAGCGGGCACCCCGTGGGCCAGATACGCAGTATTTT | CASSPVERAPRGPDTQYF
. | TRBJ1-5 | TRBD1 | TRBV7-8 | TGTGCCAGCAGCCAGGGGGGCGGTACGAATCAGCCCCAGCATTTT | CASSQGGGTNQPQHF
. | TRBJ2-1 | TRBD1 | TRBV7-2 | TGTGCCAGCAGCGGAGGGACAGGGGGCAATGAGCAGTTCTTC | CASSGGTGGNEQFF
. | TRBJ2-1 | . | TRBV5-6 | TGTGCCAGCAGCGCCTACGGCTGGGGAAGGGGATCGGTATACAATGAGCAGTTCTTC | CASSAYGWGRGSVYNEQFF
. | TRBJ2-3 | . | TRBV7-2 | TGTGCCAGCAGCTTAGTTCGGGGGGATACGCAGTATTTT | CASSLVRGDTQYF
. | TRBJ1-4 | . | TRBV30 | TGTGCCTTCTCGGTCGGGAGAGGTGAAAAACTGTTTTTT | CAFSVGRGEKLFF
. | TRBJ1-5 | . | TRBV5-6 | TGTGCCAGCAGCTTGAGGTTCTCGCAGGGGAAGCATCAGCCCCAGCATTTT | CASSLRFSQGKHQPQHF
. | TRBJ2-7 | . | TRBV4-2 | TGTGCCAGCAGCCAAGAAGGAGATCATGCCTACGAGCAGTACTTC | CASSQEGDHAYEQYF
once | TRBJ2-4 | . | TRBV11-2 | TGTGCCAGCAGCGCCGACGGGAGCAGTTACATTCAGTACTTC | CASSADGSSYIQYF
. | TRBJ1-3 | . | TRBV7-2 | TGTGCCAGCAGCAACCTAGCCCTATATTCTGGAAACACCATATATTTT | CASSNLALYSGNTIYF
few | TRBJ2-2 | TRBD2 | TRBV15 | TGTGCCACCAGCCATACTAGCGGGGGGATCGCCGGGGAGCTGTTTTTT | CATSHTSGGIAGELFF
. | TRBJ2-3 | TRBD1 | TRBV19 | TGTGCCAGTAGAGGACCCGGGACAGGGACCCCAGATACGCAGTATTTT | CASRGPGTGTPDTQYF
few | TRBJ2-1 | . | TRBV6-5 | TGTGCCAGCAGTCCAACACGACAGTTCTACAATGAGCAGTTCTTC | CASSPTRQFYNEQFF